This TCR beta chain was sequenced during a study of blood T cell repertoires in COVID-19. Looking at the study overall: The samples span acute and convalescent COVID-19 from the United States, Italy and Spain. T cells, B-cell-depleted T cells, or PBMCs provided the cDNA or gDNA that served as material.

The V and J ends lost 1 base and 6 bases respectively, with 9 bases between them. Germline V gene data show CDR1 as SGHNT and CDR2 as YENEEA. CDR3 length: 14 amino acids. In the authors' workflow: Reference gene primer amplification gave estimated nucleated cell counts. The table came from immunoSEQ multiplex PCR; TCRdb's copy has only in-frame clones and leaves some out. D and trimming were read from the DNA, whereas the V and J calls and clone size are those reported in that table. The repertoire holds around 300,000 clones, around 91% seen once, with around 4.4% in the top ten. In terms of age and location, participants ranged from roughly 18 to 89 years and lived in about two dozen US areas. A single count supports this clone.

The receptor comes from a woman younger than 35 with acute COVID-19. The J gene is TRBJ2-2, the V gene TRBV11-3; perhaps TRBD2 as D (5 bases). Sequenced material: PBMCs or T cells enriched from blood (not recorded which). Written as DNA, the CDR3 is TGTGCCAGCAGCTTAGTGAGGGTATCCGGGGAGCTGTTTTTT. This sequence encodes CASSLVRVSGELFF.